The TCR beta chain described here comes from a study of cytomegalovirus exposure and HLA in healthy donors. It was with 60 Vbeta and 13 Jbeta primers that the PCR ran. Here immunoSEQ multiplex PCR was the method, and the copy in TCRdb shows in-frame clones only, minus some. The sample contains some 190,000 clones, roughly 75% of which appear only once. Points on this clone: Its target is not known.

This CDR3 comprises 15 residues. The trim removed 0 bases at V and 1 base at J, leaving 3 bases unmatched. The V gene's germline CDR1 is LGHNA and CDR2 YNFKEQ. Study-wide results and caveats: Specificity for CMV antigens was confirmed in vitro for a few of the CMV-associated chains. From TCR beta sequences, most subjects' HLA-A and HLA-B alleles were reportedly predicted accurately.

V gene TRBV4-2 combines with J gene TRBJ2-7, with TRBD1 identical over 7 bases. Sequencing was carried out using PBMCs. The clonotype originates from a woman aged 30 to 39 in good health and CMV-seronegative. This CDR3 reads CASSQDATGSYEQYF. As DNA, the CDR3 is TGTGCCAGCAGCCAAGACGCGACAGGGTCCTACGAGCAGTACTTC.